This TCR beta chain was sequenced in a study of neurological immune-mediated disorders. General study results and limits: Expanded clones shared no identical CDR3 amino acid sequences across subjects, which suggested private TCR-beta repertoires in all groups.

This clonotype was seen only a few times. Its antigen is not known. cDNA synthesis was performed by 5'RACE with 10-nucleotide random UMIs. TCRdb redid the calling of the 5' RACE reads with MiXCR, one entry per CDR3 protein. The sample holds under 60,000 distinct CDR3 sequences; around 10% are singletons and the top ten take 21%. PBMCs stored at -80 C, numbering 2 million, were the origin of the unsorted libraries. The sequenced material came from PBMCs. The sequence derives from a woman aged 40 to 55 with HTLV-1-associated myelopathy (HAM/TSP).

The CDR3 nucleotides are TGCGCCAGCAGCCGGGACAGGGGAGTAACTGAAGCTTTCTTT. Protein product: CASSRDRGVTEAFF. The chain recombines TRBV4-3 with TRBJ1-1; TRBD1 matches 10 bases. The CDR3 contains 14 residues. Germline values: CDR1 LGHNA, CDR2 YSLEER. V dropped 4 bases and J dropped 5; count of bases not matched to a gene: 4.